These 16 T cell receptor beta chains were all obtained from the same sample, sequenced in a study of response to subunit inactivated influenza vaccine. Each CDR3 protein gets one entry after TCRdb re-called the RT-PCR reads with MiXCR. The top ten hold about 8% of the sample, which has more than 200,000 distinct CDR3 sequences, 12% seen once. The sequenced sample was non-naive T cells sorted from PBMCs, obtained about 14 days before vaccination. The receptors derive from a man aged 45-60 years who received an inactivated influenza vaccine.

This clonotype turned up a few times. CDR3 in amino acids: CASSVGPGASYEQYF. CDR3 nucleotide sequence: TGTGCCAGCAGCGTAGGTCCAGGGGCCTCCTACGAGCAGTACTTC. This rearrangement joins TRBV9 to TRBJ2-7; TRBD1 might be the D (6 bases). The CDR3 totals 15 residues. Trimming removed 0 bases from V and 0 bases from J, with 10 bases in between. The germline CDR1 and CDR2 sequences are SGDLS and YYNGEE.

The chain employs TRBV12-3 or TRBV12-4 and TRBJ1-2; no clear D. The CDR3 runs 13 residues. V dropped 3 bases and J dropped 6 bases, with 11 bases sitting between them. CDR3 sequence (DNA): TGTGCCAGCAGTTTTCATCCGGGGAATGGCTACACCTTC. Its protein product is CASSFHPGNGYTF.

In this sample, this clonotype turned up many times. The chain carries TRBV29-1 and TRBJ2-1; 7 bases agree with TRBD2. The CDR3 is 14 residues long. V gave up 0 bases and J gave up 4 bases; unmatched junction bases: 3. The germline gives CDR1 SQVTM, CDR2 ANQGSEA. CDR3 sequence: CSVEERAGYNEQFF. As DNA, the CDR3 is TGCAGCGTTGAAGAGCGAGCGGGGTACAATGAGCAGTTCTTC.

The gene calls are TRBV7-2 and TRBJ2-2, with unresolved D. Germline CDR1 SGHTA, CDR2 FQGNSA. V lost 2 bases to trimming and J lost 7 bases, with 8 bases between them. The CDR3 sequence is 13 residues long. The CDR3 DNA sequence: TGTGCCAGCAGCTTAACCTCGGGCGGGGAGCTGTTTTTT. Translated, it gives CASSLTSGGELFF.

V usage is TRBV15 and J usage is TRBJ2-2; 7 nucleotides align to TRBD2. Trimming at V came to 5 bases and at J to 1 base, leaving 7 bases not matched to a gene. Germline V gene lookup returns CDR1 LNHNV and CDR2 YYDKDF (reference sequence). The length of the CDR3 is 16 residues. The CDR3 sequence is CATSPRTRVNTGELFF. The CDR3 DNA reads TGTGCCACCAGCCCGCGGACTAGAGTGAACACCGGGGAGCTGTTTTTT.

This clonotype was detected a few times. The V gene is TRBV15, the J gene TRBJ1-5; no firm D call. The CDR3 has 14 amino acids. Germline lookup yields CDR1 LNHNV and CDR2 YYDKDF (reference sequence). The ends were cut back, 9 bases at V and 7 bases at J, with 19 bases in the middle. CDR3 sequence: CATQRSGRRQPQHF. In DNA, the CDR3 is TGTGCCACGCAAAGATCGGGGAGGCGGCAGCCCCAGCATTTT.

This clonotype appeared a few times. The J gene is TRBJ1-5, the V gene TRBV12-3 or TRBV12-4; D unresolved. V was pared by 3 bases and J by 1 base, with 7 bases between. There are 14 residues in the CDR3. The CDR3 loop reads CASSFGWSNQPQHF. For the CDR3, the DNA is TGTGCCAGCAGTTTTGGATGGAGCAATCAGCCCCAGCATTTT.

The chain carries TRBV20-1 and TRBJ2-3; a possible D gene is TRBD1 (6 bases). The CDR3 runs 14 residues. Trimming cost V 2 bases and J 4 bases, with 13 bases left between them. The germline gives CDR1 DFQATT, CDR2 SNEGSKA (reference sequence). The CDR3 bases are TGCAGTGCTAGACTCACCTCAGGGGCAGATACGCAGTATTTT. This translates into CSARLTSGADTQYF.

The rearrangement uses TRBV2 and TRBJ1-1, with D hard to call. From germline, CDR1 is SNHLY and CDR2 FYNNEI. Trimming cost V 6 bases and J 1 base, with 9 bases left between them. The CDR3 is made up of 13 amino acids. DNA of the CDR3: TGTGCCAGCAGCCTTAAGGGGAACACTGAAGCTTTCTTT. As protein: CASSLKGNTEAFF.

This clonotype was counted between two and nine times. V gene TRBV12-3 or TRBV12-4 combines with J gene TRBJ2-3; no firm D call. The length of the CDR3 is 11 residues. V gave up 4 bases and J gave up 5 bases, with 4 bases separating them. The CDR3 loop is CASSWGDTQYF. The CDR3 DNA reads as TGTGCCAGCAGTTGGGGAGATACGCAGTATTTT.

This clonotype was counted a few times. The chain joins TRBV29-1 to TRBJ1-2; 8 bases fit TRBD1. The CDR3 loop spans 12 amino acids. Trimming removed 7 bases from V and 8 bases from J; junction bases left unmatched: 9. Germline values: CDR1 SQVTM, CDR2 ANQGSEA. CDR3 region: CSAEARGHGYTF. CDR3 coding DNA: TGCAGCGCAGAAGCCAGGGGGCACGGCTACACCTTC.

V gene TRBV20-1 combines with J gene TRBJ2-7, with D possibly TRBD1 on 5 matching bases. This CDR3 is built from 12 residues. With 4 bases removed from V and 0 bases from J, the gap between germline ends came to 7 bases. Germline CDR1 reads DFQATT; CDR2 reads SNEGSKA (reference sequence). The CDR3 DNA sequence: TGCAGTGCTACCAGGGTCTCCTACGAGCAGTACTTC. It is translated as CSATRVSYEQYF.

The sample holds a few counts of this clonotype. This sequence joins TRBV5-6 and TRBJ2-6; no clear D gene. Trimming removed 4 bases from V and 3 bases from J, with 11 bases in between. CDR1 SGHDT and CDR2 YYEEEE come from the germline V gene. This CDR3 region has 15 residues. CDR3 bases: TGTGCCAGCAGCCCCCCGGCCGGTGGGGCCAACGTCCTGACTTTC. Translation gives CASSPPAGGANVLTF.

This clonotype was detected only a few times. CDR3 sequence: CASSYAGTSGSKNIQYF. Here the CDR3 DNA reads TGTGCCAGCAGCTACGCCGGCACTAGCGGGTCCAAAAACATTCAGTACTTC. The chain uses TRBV6-5 and TRBJ2-4; 9 bases are shared with TRBD2. The germline CDR1 and CDR2 sequences are MNHEY and SVGAGI. This CDR3 spans 17 amino acids. V was clipped by 6 bases and J by 2 bases; unmatched bases: 11.

In this sample, this clonotype turned up many times. The chain uses TRBV7-2 and TRBJ1-1, with D maybe TRBD1 (5 bases). V was pared by 1 base and J by 3 bases, with 15 bases between. In germline, CDR1 is SGHTA, CDR2 FQGNSA. There are 16 residues in the CDR3. The CDR3 region has the DNA TGTGCCAGCAGCTTAGAACCGAGGGGACCTTACACTGAAGCTTTCTTT. Amino acids: CASSLEPRGPYTEAFF.

The rearrangement joins TRBV20-1 to TRBJ1-2; 7 nucleotides match TRBD1. The V gene's germline CDR1 is DFQATT and CDR2 SNEGSKA (reference sequence). The CDR3 totals 13 residues. V lost 7 bases and J lost 0; bases outside the gene matches: 5. CDR3: CSVTQGSNYGYTF. DNA of the CDR3: TGCAGTGTAACACAGGGGTCTAACTATGGCTACACCTTC.